A single sample is the source of the 13 T cell receptor beta chains below, sequenced in a study of T cells in Graves' hyperthyroidism and ophthalmopathy. The investigators amplified TCR beta CDR3 regions from RNA transcripts. TCR CDR3 regions were first amplified by RT-PCR with HTBI primers. Via MiXCR, TCRdb re-called the multiplex PCR reads, giving one row per CDR3 protein. The table has 450,000 to 650,000 distinct CDR3 sequences, approximately 14% seen once; the top ten hold roughly 7%. What was sequenced was blood. The receptors derive from a woman younger than 30 with Graves' ophthalmopathy.

This clonotype was picked up many times. V and J are TRBV12-3 or TRBV12-4 and TRBJ1-4; D remains ambiguous. The CDR3 length is 13 residues. Trimming pared 6 bases from V and 8 bases from J, leaving 13 bases between. The CDR3 sequence is CASSQQMDEKLFF. CDR3 bases: TGTGCCAGCAGCCAACAAATGGACGAAAAACTGTTTTTT.

This clonotype was detected ten times or more. The rearrangement links TRBV7-2 to TRBJ2-3; 9 bases match TRBD1. CDR1 and CDR2 from the germline V gene are SGHTA and FQGNSA. The CDR3 is made up of 16 amino acids. V lost 2 bases and J lost 2; bases outside the gene matches: 5. For the CDR3, the DNA is TGTGCCAGCAGCTTATCGGGGACAGGGCCCACAGATACGCAGTATTTT. Translation gives CASSLSGTGPTDTQYF.

This clonotype was counted many times. The V and J genes are TRBV20-1 and TRBJ2-7; 7 nucleotides agree with TRBD1. The CDR3 totals 13 residues. The trim removed 3 bases at V and 3 bases at J, leaving 5 bases unmatched. Germline V gives CDR1 DFQATT, CDR2 SNEGSKA (reference sequence). CDR3 sequence reads: CSARAGDSYEQYF. CDR3 in DNA: TGCAGTGCTAGGGCCGGGGACAGCTACGAGCAGTACTTC.

There are many counts of this clonotype. The rearrangement links TRBV20-1 to TRBJ2-2; TRBD1 agrees at 8 bases. The germline CDR1 and CDR2 sequences are DFQATT and SNEGSKA (reference sequence). The CDR3 is 15 residues long. J was trimmed by 5 bases and V by 3 bases; bases with no gene match: 8. The CDR3 coding sequence is TGCAGTGCTAGGGAGGACAGGGTGGAGACCGGGGAGCTGTTTTTT. Its translation: CSAREDRVETGELFF.

The V and J genes are TRBV18 and TRBJ1-4; 7 bases fit TRBD1. Trimming took 6 bases from V and 0 from J; bases not matched to a gene: 13. The length of the CDR3 is 18 residues. The germline CDR1 and CDR2 sequences are KGHSH and LQKENI. CDR3 nucleotides: TGTGCCAGCTCCGTCCAAATGACAGGGCCTGCAACTAATGAAAAACTGTTTTTT. Protein sequence: CASSVQMTGPATNEKLFF.

This clonotype was seen ten or more times. CDR3 in amino acids: CASKAFGDSYEQYF. The CDR3 nucleotides are TGTGCCAGCAAGGCCTTTGGGGACTCCTACGAGCAGTACTTC. The chain recombines TRBV7-9 with TRBJ2-7; D not certain. V dropped 7 bases and J dropped 0 bases, with 13 bases sitting between them. This CDR3 contains 14 residues. The germline CDR1 and CDR2 sequences are SEHNR and FQNEAQ (reference sequence).

This clonotype was observed many times. The rearrangement links TRBV24-1 to TRBJ2-7; 8 bases map to TRBD1. After removal of 4 bases from V and 2 bases from J, the junction contained 9 bases not matched to a gene. The CDR3 length is 16 residues. Per germline, CDR1 KGHDR and CDR2 SFDVKD. The CDR3 reads CATSEHGTGFPYEQYF. The CDR3 DNA sequence: TGTGCCACCAGTGAACACGGGACAGGATTTCCCTACGAGCAGTACTTC.

This clonotype appeared many times. The V gene is TRBV7-9, the J gene TRBJ2-5; D is uncertain. The CDR3 totals 14 residues. The V and J ends lost 2 bases and 3 bases respectively, with 10 bases between them. Germline lookup yields CDR1 SEHNR and CDR2 FQNEAQ (reference sequence). Here the CDR3 reads CASSLRRNEETQYF. CDR3 coding DNA: TGTGCCAGCAGCTTAAGACGTAACGAAGAGACCCAGTACTTC.

This clonotype was recorded many times. The chain combines TRBV30 with TRBJ1-5, with D possibly being TRBD1 (5 bases). Germline values: CDR1 GTSNPN, CDR2 SVGIG (reference sequence). CDR3 length equals 16 residues. With 3 bases removed from V and 3 bases from J, the gap between germline ends came to 18 bases. CDR3 sequence (DNA): TGTGCCTGGAGACTACCCCGGACACTTGCCAATCAGCCCCAGCATTTT. Translating gives CAWRLPRTLANQPQHF.

The table lists this clonotype with many counts. This chain links TRBV6-1 with TRBJ2-5; possible D gene TRBD2, 5 bases. This CDR3 is 13 amino acids long. The V end was cut by 7 bases, the J end by 5 bases, with 14 bases between. The germline V gene encodes CDR1 MNHNS and CDR2 SASEGT. CDR3 residues: CASNPPGRETQYF. Here the CDR3 DNA reads TGTGCCAGCAACCCCCCGGGAAGGGAGACCCAGTACTTC.

This clonotype was picked up a small number of times. The gene calls are TRBV10-2 and TRBJ1-5, with 7 positions matching TRBD1. The CDR3 runs to 13 residues. Germline assignment: CDR1 WSHSY and CDR2 SAAADI. V shed 10 bases and J 4 bases; nucleotides not matched to a gene: 7. The chain's CDR3 is CATRTGRNQPQHF. The CDR3 DNA follows: TGCGCCACTCGGACAGGTCGTAATCAGCCCCAGCATTTT.

A note on this clonotype: Possible read error: a much larger clone is one base away. This chain links TRBV29-1 with TRBJ1-1; the D is unclear. CDR3 length: 14 amino acids. The V and J ends lost 1 base and 0 bases respectively, with 9 bases between them. The germline V gene has CDR1 SQVTM and CDR2 ANQGSEA. The CDR3 region is CSVEGTAVNTEAFF. As DNA, the CDR3 is TGCAGCGTTGAAGGTACGGCAGTGAACACTGAAGCTTTCTTT.

The chain combines TRBV5-1 with TRBJ1-2; D gene uncertain. The germline V gene encodes CDR1 SGHRS and CDR2 YFSETQ. Trimming pared 0 bases from V and 8 bases from J, leaving 11 bases between. CDR3 size: 13 residues. CDR3 residues: CASSLEGLQGYTF. The CDR3 DNA sequence: TGCGCCAGCAGCTTGGAAGGGTTACAAGGCTACACCTTC.